Below are 10 T cell receptor beta chains sequenced from a single sample in a study of T cell responses to AZD1222 COVID-19 vaccine. TCRdb's table, derived via immunoSEQ multiplex PCR, lists solely in-frame clones and lacks some. The sample contains about 98,000 clones, 86% of which appear only once. Specimen: peripheral blood, collected on day 0 of AZD1222 vaccination. The receptors stem from an adult in good health.

This chain joins TRBV5-5 and TRBJ1-4, with 7 nucleotides matching TRBD1. Trimming removed 1 base from V and 3 bases from J; junction bases left unmatched: 3. Germline V gives CDR1 SGHKS, CDR2 YYEKEE (reference sequence). The CDR3 has 15 amino acids. The CDR3 sequence is CASSLMGQPNEKLFF. DNA of the CDR3: TGTGCCAGCAGCTTGATGGGACAGCCTAATGAAAAACTGTTTTTT.

In its sample, this clone was seen a few times. CDR3 region: CASSPTDREWPQHF. The CDR3 nucleotides are TGTGCCAGCAGCCCCACCGACAGGGAATGGCCCCAGCATTTT. V is TRBV9 and J is TRBJ1-5; 7 positions match TRBD1. The length of the CDR3 is 14 residues. Germline values: CDR1 SGDLS, CDR2 YYNGEE. The J segment lost 9 bases and the V segment lost 4 bases, leaving 10 bases of the junction unmatched. Full variable domain (rest looked up from reference TRBV9 and TRBJ1-5): DSGVTQTPKHLITATGQRVTLRCSPRSGDLSVYWYQQSLDQGLQFLIQYYNGEERAKGNILERFSAQQFPDLHSELNLSSLELGDSALYFCASSPTDREWPQHFGDGTRLSIL.

In this sample, this clone turned up once. The chain uses TRBV29-1 and TRBJ1-1; perhaps TRBD1 as D (6 bases). CDR1 SQVTM and CDR2 ANQGSEA come from the germline V gene. This CDR3 is 12 amino acids long. V was cut by 6 bases and J by 1 base, with 9 bases left in between. DNA for the CDR3: TGCAGCGTGCCGGACAGGAACACTGAAGCTTTCTTT. Protein: CSVPDRNTEAFF.

The rearrangement links TRBV27 to TRBJ2-1; perhaps TRBD2 as D (6 bases). Trimming left V 4 bases short and J 5 bases short, with 12 bases between. Looked up from germline, CDR1 is MNHEY and CDR2 is SMNVEV (reference sequence). The CDR3 runs 14 residues. This CDR3 is CASSWGLDNNEQFF. The CDR3 coding sequence is TGTGCCAGCAGTTGGGGACTGGATAACAATGAGCAGTTCTTC.

On this clone: One base separates it from a far larger clone, so it is likely a read error. This sequence joins TRBV5-5 and TRBJ2-7, with 8 bases identical to TRBD1. This CDR3 comprises 12 residues. V dropped 5 bases and J dropped 5; count of bases not matched to a gene: 3. Germline V lookup: CDR1 SGHKS, CDR2 YYEKEE (reference sequence). CDR3 sequence reads: CASSTTGDEQYF. The CDR3 coding sequence is TGTGCCAGCAGTACGACAGGGGACGAGCAGTACTTC.

The chain recombines TRBV10-3 with TRBJ1-4, with D possibly TRBD1 on 5 matching bases. V was shortened by 6 bases and J by 1 base, with 6 bases between the two germline ends. CDR1 ENHRY and CDR2 SYGVKD come from the germline V gene. The CDR3 extends over 13 amino acids. The CDR3 DNA sequence: TGTGCCATCAGCCAGGGAACTAATGAAAAACTGTTTTTT. This translates into CAISQGTNEKLFF.

The table lists this clone with a few counts. The chain is built from TRBV2 and TRBJ1-1; D unclear. The CDR3 extends over 13 amino acids. From germline, CDR1 is SNHLY and CDR2 FYNNEI. The V end was cut by 5 bases, the J end by 0 bases, with 7 bases between. The CDR3 region is CASSLMVNTEAFF. Written as DNA, the CDR3 is TGTGCCAGCAGTCTAATGGTGAACACTGAAGCTTTCTTT.

The chain combines TRBV5-6 with TRBJ2-3; 8 positions agree with TRBD2. J was trimmed by 2 bases and V by 6 bases; bases with no gene match: 11. CDR1 and CDR2 (germline): SGHDT, YYEEEE. This CDR3 has 16 residues. The chain's CDR3 is CASTRPSGGFTDTQYF. CDR3 bases: TGTGCCAGCACCCGTCCAAGCGGGGGCTTCACAGATACGCAGTATTTT.

The sample holds a few counts of this clone. CDR3 loop: CATSDLGQVYF. In nucleotides, the CDR3 is TGTGCCACCAGTGATTTGGGGCAGGTCTACTTC. V is TRBV24-1 and J is TRBJ2-7; D is unclear. Germline V CDR1 and CDR2: KGHDR, SFDVKD. V lost 0 bases, J lost 13 bases, and 9 bases lay in between. The CDR3 has 11 amino acids.

The chain couples TRBV3-1 (or the pseudogene TRBV3-2) to TRBJ2-7, with 8 bases lining up with TRBD2. V lost 2 bases, J lost 1 base, and 16 bases stayed unmatched. CDR1 is LGHDT, CDR2 YNNKEL, per germline (reference sequence). The CDR3 length is 19 residues. CDR3 coding DNA: TGTGCCAGCAGCCAAAATCCCCTAGCGGGTGTGTTAGTATCCTACGAGCAGTACTTC. Translation: CASSQNPLAGVLVSYEQYF.